Shown below are 32 T cell receptor beta chains from a single sample sequenced in a study of a mutant IDH1 vaccine in newly diagnosed glioma. No antigen has been assigned to these receptors. Using immunoSEQ multiplex PCR, the repertoire was profiled, and TCRdb retains in-frame clones only, with some absent. The sample has some 46,000 clones, roughly 92% seen once. Time point of the sample: week 35, safety follow-up. Topical imiquimod accompanied each vaccine dose, which consisted of 300 ug of mutant IDH1 20-mer peptide. The material was PBMCs, obtained from a glioma patient whose treatment included an IDH1 peptide vaccine. The receptors here all came from a man between 45 and 60 years old with glioma.

The J gene is TRBJ1-6, the V gene TRBV6-6; TRBD1 might be the D (5 bases). V was clipped by 5 bases and J by 9 bases, with 11 bases between them. Germline V gene data show CDR1 as MNHNY and CDR2 as SVGAGI (reference sequence). The CDR3 runs 13 residues. CDR3 loop: CASSPAGTSPLHF. The CDR3 DNA is TGTGCCAGCAGTCCCGCCGGGACTTCACCCCTCCACTTT.

The chain uses TRBV7-2 and TRBJ1-2; weak D call: TRBD1 (6 bases). Trimming removed 5 bases from V and 4 bases from J, with 11 bases in between. The CDR3 has 13 residues. Germline-derived CDR1 and CDR2 are SGHTA and FQGNSA. The CDR3 loop is CASSKTGPYGYTF. The CDR3 DNA sequence: TGTGCCAGCAGCAAGACAGGCCCCTATGGCTACACCTTC.

V gene TRBV5-1 combines with J gene TRBJ2-7; TRBD1 is a possible D gene (6 bases). This CDR3 contains 15 residues. The germline V gene encodes CDR1 SGHRS and CDR2 YFSETQ. The V and J ends lost 0 bases and 3 bases respectively, with 13 bases between them. The CDR3 reads CASSLVPDSNYEQYF. The CDR3 DNA sequence: TGCGCCAGCAGCTTGGTTCCGGACAGCAACTACGAGCAGTACTTC.

The rearrangement uses TRBV18 and TRBJ2-7; the match to TRBD2 covers 8 bases. The CDR3 contains 15 residues. Germline assignment: CDR1 KGHSH and CDR2 LQKENI. V shed 5 bases, J shed 7 bases, and the junction held 13 bases outside the gene matches. In DNA, the CDR3 is TGTGCCAGCTCAGCCGACATCCACACGGGAGGGGAGCAGTACTTC. Protein: CASSADIHTGGEQYF. Using reference TRBV18 and TRBJ2-7 for the parts outside the CDR3, the full variable domain is NAGVMQNPRHLVRRRGQEARLRCSPMKGHSHVYWYRQLPEEGLKFMVYLQKENIIDESGMPKERFSAEFPKEGPSILRIQQVVRGDSAAYFCASSADIHTGGEQYFGPGTRLTVT.

CDR3 bases: TGTGCCAGCACCGAAAGGAGGGGGACCCAGTACTTC. Protein product: CASTERRGTQYF. The V and J genes are TRBV7-2 and TRBJ2-5; D perhaps matches TRBD2 (6 bases). CDR1 and CDR2 from the germline V gene are SGHTA and FQGNSA. CDR3 size: 12 residues. Trimming removed 7 bases from V and 7 bases from J, with 13 bases in between.

J is TRBJ2-7 and V is TRBV6-4; a possible D gene is TRBD2 (7 bases). The germline V and J ends were trimmed by 5 bases and 3 bases, with 17 bases remaining between them. Germline lookup yields CDR1 MRHNA and CDR2 SNTAGT. This CDR3 has 15 residues. CDR3 amino acids: CASSSEGGAGYEQYF. For the CDR3, the DNA is TGTGCCAGCAGTTCTGAAGGGGGGGCCGGCTACGAGCAGTACTTC.

The chain carries TRBV2 and TRBJ2-1; TRBD2 matches at 12 bases. J was trimmed by 5 bases and V by 3 bases; bases with no gene match: 5. Looked up from germline, CDR1 is SNHLY and CDR2 is FYNNEI. The CDR3 covers 16 residues. The CDR3 coding sequence is TGTGCCAGCAGTGACCGGGGACTAGCGGGTAACAATGAGCAGTTCTTC. This translates into CASSDRGLAGNNEQFF.

The chain carries TRBV11-2 and TRBJ1-2; the D gene is possibly TRBD1 (5 bases). Germline loops: CDR1 SGHAT, CDR2 FQNNGV. The CDR3 runs 14 residues. V lost 2 bases and J lost 8, with 15 bases in between. CDR3 in DNA: TGTGCCAGCAGCTTATCCCAGGGTCGAAGCGGCTACACCTTC. Translating gives CASSLSQGRSGYTF.

The chain joins TRBV6-1 to TRBJ2-5; 7 bases are shared with TRBD2. V trimming: 1 base; J trimming: 4 bases; junction bases outside the gene matches: 6. CDR3 size: 15 residues. Per the germline V gene, CDR1 is MNHNS and CDR2 is SASEGT. The CDR3, as DNA: TGTGCCAGCAGTGAAGGGGGCGGGGAGGGAGAGACCCAGTACTTC. Protein product: CASSEGGGEGETQYF.

This sequence joins TRBV27 and TRBJ2-7, with D maybe TRBD2 (6 bases). CDR1 MNHEY and CDR2 SMNVEV come from the germline V gene (reference sequence). CDR3 length: 14 residues. The ends were cut back, 7 bases at V and 2 bases at J, with 15 bases in the middle. The CDR3 reads CASKKGGAPYEQYF. In DNA form, the CDR3 reads TGTGCCAGCAAGAAAGGCGGGGCCCCCTACGAGCAGTACTTC.

The CDR3: CASSPLGQGGTSGANVLTF. The CDR3 coding sequence is TGTGCCAGCTCACCTCTTGGACAGGGGGGGACCTCTGGGGCCAACGTCCTGACTTTC. The J gene is TRBJ2-6, the V gene TRBV18, with TRBD1 matching 10 bases. After removal of 3 bases from V and 0 bases from J, the junction contained 8 bases not matched to a gene. The V gene's germline CDR1 is KGHSH and CDR2 LQKENI. This CDR3 is 19 amino acids long.

The chain couples TRBV19 to TRBJ1-5; 10 bases align to TRBD1. With V trimmed by 7 bases and J by 1 base, 7 bases remained unmatched. In germline, CDR1 is LNHDA, CDR2 SQIVND (reference sequence). There are 16 residues in the CDR3. CDR3 coding DNA: TGTGCCAGTACCATGACAGGGGGCTTGAGCAATCAGCCCCAGCATTTT. Amino acid sequence: CASTMTGGLSNQPQHF.

The chain employs TRBV10-2 and TRBJ1-1; tentative D call: TRBD1 (6 bases). V lost 7 bases to trimming and J lost 4 bases, with 16 bases between them. CDR1 is WSHSY and CDR2 is SAAADI in the germline V gene. The CDR3 totals 14 residues. CDR3 protein: CASNPRGLTTEAFF. The CDR3 coding sequence is TGCGCCAGCAACCCGCGGGGGCTGACCACTGAAGCTTTCTTT.

This sequence joins TRBV4-3 and TRBJ2-7; no firm D call. Trimming removed 1 base from V and 6 bases from J, with 16 bases in between. Germline loops: CDR1 LGHNA, CDR2 YSLEER. CDR3 length: 15 amino acids. Here the CDR3 reads CASSQAPAATGEQYF. For the CDR3, the DNA is TGCGCCAGCAGCCAAGCACCGGCGGCCACGGGCGAGCAGTACTTC.

This chain connects TRBV4-2 to TRBJ1-4; 7 positions match TRBD1. Germline V gene data show CDR1 as LGHNA and CDR2 as YNFKEQ. Germline trimming cut 5 bases from V and 7 bases from J; bases unmatched to any gene: 10. This CDR3 comprises 15 residues. The CDR3 DNA sequence: TGTGCCAGCAGCTCCGGAGAAAGGGGGCGTGAAAAACTGTTTTTT. Residues: CASSSGERGREKLFF.

This rearrangement joins TRBV5-1 to TRBJ2-7; the D gene is possibly TRBD1 (5 bases). V was cut by 0 bases and J by 5 bases, with 9 bases left in between. Germline values: CDR1 SGHRS, CDR2 YFSETQ. This CDR3 region has 13 residues. The CDR3 here is CASSLVSRDEQYF. The CDR3 nucleotides are TGCGCCAGCAGCTTGGTCTCCAGGGACGAGCAGTACTTC.

The chain links TRBV7-6 to TRBJ1-2; D not resolved. The germline CDR1 and CDR2 sequences are SGHVS and FNYEAQ. V was clipped by 3 bases and J by 7 bases, with 9 bases between them. CDR3 length equals 12 residues. The CDR3 DNA is TGTGCCAGCAGCTTTGTTACCGGTGGCTACACCTTC. Translating gives CASSFVTGGYTF.

The chain is built from TRBV19 and TRBJ1-5; D unresolved. Trimming removed 3 bases from V and 7 bases from J, with 13 bases in between. Germline-derived CDR1 and CDR2 are LNHDA and SQIVND (reference sequence). The CDR3 spans 14 residues. CDR3 loop: CASSMTGVNQPQHF. CDR3 nucleotide sequence: TGTGCCAGTAGTATGACTGGGGTCAACCAGCCCCAGCATTTT. The variable domain in full, completed from reference TRBV19 and TRBJ1-5, reads DGGITQSPKYLFRKEGQNVTLSCEQNLNHDAMYWYRQDPGQGLRLIYYSQIVNDFQKGDIAEGYSVSREKKESFPLTVTSAQKNPTAFYLCASSMTGVNQPQHFGDGTRLSIL.

The V and J genes are TRBV11-2 and TRBJ2-1, with 9 bases aligning to TRBD2. Trimming removed 2 bases from V and 5 bases from J; junction bases left unmatched: 13. This CDR3 is 18 amino acids long. CDR1 and CDR2 (germline): SGHAT, FQNNGV. The CDR3 region has the DNA TGTGCCAGCAGCTTAATGGGCTCCGGTCTAGCGGGAAACAATGAGCAGTTCTTC. Amino acid sequence: CASSLMGSGLAGNNEQFF. The full variable domain, completed using reference TRBV11-2 and TRBJ2-1, is EAGVAQSPRYKIIEKRQSVAFWCNPISGHATLYWYQQILGQGPKLLIQFQNNGVVDDSQLPKDRFSAERLKGVDSTLKIQPAKLEDSAVYLCASSLMGSGLAGNNEQFFGPGTRLTVL.

This chain uses TRBV2 with TRBJ1-4; the D gene is possibly TRBD1 (5 bases). The CDR3 contains 12 residues. Deletions cut 5 bases from V and 5 bases from J, with 6 bases between. The germline gives CDR1 SNHLY, CDR2 FYNNEI. CDR3 region: CASSNRNEKLFF. CDR3 nucleotides: TGTGCCAGCAGTAACAGGAATGAAAAACTGTTTTTT. The full variable domain, its missing parts supplied by reference TRBV2 and TRBJ1-4, is EPEVTQTPSHQVTQMGQEVILRCVPISNHLYFYWYRQILGQKVEFLVSFYNNEISEKSEIFDDQFSVERPDGSNFTLKIRSTKLEDSAMYFCASSNRNEKLFFGSGTQLSVL.

The chain recombines TRBV19 with TRBJ1-1; 11 nucleotides line up with TRBD1. The J segment lost 6 bases and the V segment lost 1 base, leaving 7 bases of the junction unmatched. The CDR3 runs 16 residues. Germline V gives CDR1 LNHDA, CDR2 SQIVND (reference sequence). The CDR3 DNA sequence: TGTGCCAGTAGTATAGCTAGGACAGGGGGCTCCCCTGAAGCTTTCTTT. This gives the protein CASSIARTGGSPEAFF.

The CDR3 region has the DNA TGCAGCGTTGAAACACTAGACGGCGAGCAGTTCTTC. Translating gives CSVETLDGEQFF. V and J are TRBV29-1 and TRBJ2-1; the D gene is possibly TRBD2 (5 bases). V shed 2 bases and J shed 10 bases, with 12 bases lying between them. The CDR3 has 12 residues. Per the germline V gene, CDR1 is SQVTM and CDR2 is ANQGSEA.

This chain joins TRBV4-2 and TRBJ1-2; D perhaps matches TRBD1 (6 bases). Trimming removed 3 bases at V and 4 bases at J, with 21 bases between. CDR3 length: 17 residues. In germline, CDR1 is LGHNA, CDR2 YNFKEQ. CDR3 protein: CASSQRKGDRTAYGYTF. For the CDR3, the DNA is TGTGCCAGCAGCCAGAGAAAGGGGGATAGGACGGCCTATGGCTACACCTTC.

The chain recombines TRBV27 with TRBJ2-3; tentatively, D is TRBD1 (6 bases). The CDR3 totals 15 residues. V dropped 4 bases and J dropped 2 bases, with 13 bases sitting between them. The germline V gene has CDR1 MNHEY and CDR2 SMNVEV (reference sequence). The CDR3 DNA sequence: TGTGCCAGCAGTTCAACGGCAGGGGCCACAGATACGCAGTATTTT. Protein product: CASSSTAGATDTQYF.

The chain carries TRBV7-3 and TRBJ2-1; TRBD2 agrees at 7 bases. CDR3 length: 16 amino acids. V trimming: 5 bases; J trimming: 1 base; junction bases outside the gene matches: 8. The germline gives CDR1 SGHTA, CDR2 FQGTGA. The CDR3 spells CASSPQGGRSYNEQFF. CDR3 nucleotide sequence: TGTGCCAGCAGCCCCCAGGGCGGGAGATCCTACAATGAGCAGTTCTTC.

V usage is TRBV7-9 and J usage is TRBJ2-7, with D perhaps TRBD2 (6 bases). Looked up from germline, CDR1 is SEHNR and CDR2 is FQNEAQ (reference sequence). Trimming took 1 base from V and 4 from J, leaving 11 bases between them. The CDR3 has 14 amino acids. In nucleotides, the CDR3 is TGTGCCAGCAGCTTAGTTGAGGAGGGTTACGAGCAGTACTTC. As protein: CASSLVEEGYEQYF.

The chain uses TRBV5-5 and TRBJ1-2; weak D call: TRBD1 (5 bases). CDR1 and CDR2 (germline): SGHKS, YYEKEE (reference sequence). The V end lost 4 bases, the J end lost 4 bases, and 17 bases lay between the germline ends. This CDR3 contains 15 residues. CDR3 nucleotide sequence: TGTGCCAGCAGCCAAGGGGACCGGCCCGGCTATGGCTACACCTTC. It encodes CASSQGDRPGYGYTF. Filled out from reference TRBV5-5 and TRBJ1-2, the complete variable domain reads DAGVTQSPTHLIKTRGQQVTLRCSPISGHKSVSWYQQVLGQGPQFIFQYYEKEERGRGNFPDRFSARQFPNYSSELNVNALLLGDSALYLCASSQGDRPGYGYTFGSGTRLTVV.

This sequence joins TRBV5-1 and TRBJ1-5; a weak D match, TRBD1 (6 bases). The CDR3 totals 15 residues. CDR1 SGHRS and CDR2 YFSETQ come from the germline V gene. V was pared by 0 bases and J by 7 bases, with 14 bases between. Here the CDR3 DNA reads TGCGCCAGCAGCTTGGGGGGGCATATAGGACAGCCCCAGCATTTT. Translated: CASSLGGHIGQPQHF. Full variable domain (remainder filled in from reference TRBV5-1 and TRBJ1-5): KAGVTQTPRYLIKTRGQQVTLSCSPISGHRSVSWYQQTPGQGLQFLFEYFSETQRNKGNFPGRFSGRQFSNSRSEMNVSTLELGDSALYLCASSLGGHIGQPQHFGDGTRLSIL.

This clone has just one count. The rearrangement links TRBV4-3 to TRBJ2-7; D might be TRBD1 (6 bases). The CDR3 is 15 amino acids. Trimming shortened V by 1 base and J by 2 bases, and 12 bases separated the two germline ends. Looked up from germline, CDR1 is LGHNA and CDR2 is YSLEER. Here the CDR3 reads CASSQAPQGTYEQYF. CDR3 DNA: TGCGCCAGCAGCCAAGCCCCGCAGGGGACCTACGAGCAGTACTTC.

V is TRBV10-1 and J is TRBJ2-1; 8 nucleotides line up with TRBD2. The CDR3 is made up of 15 amino acids. The V and J ends lost 4 bases and 6 bases, in that order; junction bases with no gene match: 8. CDR1 is WNHNN and CDR2 is SYGVQD in the germline V gene (reference sequence). In DNA, the CDR3 is TGCGCCAGCAGTGTAAGCGGGAGCGGATTCAATGAGCAGTTCTTC. Its protein product is CASSVSGSGFNEQFF.

The rearrangement joins TRBV7-2 to TRBJ2-3, with D tentatively TRBD1 (6 bases). V gave up 3 bases and J gave up 1 base, with 11 bases separating them. Germline-derived CDR1 and CDR2 are SGHTA and FQGNSA. CDR3 length: 15 amino acids. CDR3 sequence: CASSLIQGGTDTQYF. CDR3 nucleotides: TGTGCCAGCAGCTTGATACAGGGCGGCACAGATACGCAGTATTTT.

The chain carries TRBV19 and TRBJ1-6; D is ambiguous. The V gene's germline CDR1 is LNHDA and CDR2 SQIVND (reference sequence). Between the trimmed V and J ends, which lost 6 bases and 13 bases, there was a span of 16 bases. The CDR3 has 13 residues. Here the CDR3 reads CASSIGSRAPLHF. The DNA of the CDR3 is TGTGCCAGTAGCATTGGTAGTCGAGCCCCCCTCCACTTT.